These 21 T cell receptor beta chains were sequenced from one sample in a study of early stage breast cancer tumors. Sequencing was performed with immunoSEQ multiplex PCR; in TCRdb, only in-frame clones are kept and a portion is missing. The sample lists 5,900 or so clones, almost 70% seen once, with less than 10% in the top ten. Sequencing was performed on breast tumor tissue. The receptors originated from a person in their sixties or seventies with breast cancer.

The rearrangement links TRBV13 to TRBJ2-3; possibly TRBD1 for D (5 bases). CDR3 length: 14 residues. Trimming pared 4 bases from V and 0 bases from J, leaving 8 bases between. Germline CDR1 and CDR2: PRHDT and FYEKMQ (reference sequence). CDR3 loop: CASSSRQSTDTQYF. CDR3 bases: TGTGCCAGCAGCTCCCGACAGAGCACAGATACGCAGTATTTT.

This rearrangement joins TRBV19 to TRBJ1-3, with unresolved D. V lost 5 bases and J lost 1, with 12 bases in between. Germline CDR1 and CDR2: LNHDA and SQIVND (reference sequence). This CDR3 spans 15 amino acids. CDR3 DNA sequence: TGTGCCAGTAGTCCCAACGGATTTTCTGGAAACACCATATATTTT. Its protein product is CASSPNGFSGNTIYF.

This clone has a single count. In nucleotides, the CDR3 is TGTGCCAGCAGTGGCGTTGGGACTAGCGACCCGCAAGAGACCCAGTACTTC. Its protein product is CASSGVGTSDPQETQYF. The chain joins TRBV25-1 to TRBJ2-5, with TRBD2 matching over 10 bases. Germline assignment: CDR1 MGHDK and CDR2 SYGVNS. This CDR3 contains 17 residues. V lost 4 bases and J lost 2; bases outside the gene matches: 10.

The chain couples TRBV18 to TRBJ1-1; D possibly corresponds to TRBD1 (5 bases). CDR3 length equals 14 residues. V gave up 2 bases and J gave up 1 base, with 8 bases separating them. CDR1 is KGHSH, CDR2 LQKENI, per germline. CDR3 region: CASSPVGGNTEAFF. The CDR3 DNA sequence: TGTGCCAGCTCACCAGTCGGGGGGAACACTGAAGCTTTCTTT.

This clone was seen more than once but under ten times. The V call is TRBV18, the J call TRBJ2-1; D is unclear. This CDR3 spans 17 amino acids. Germline CDR1 and CDR2: KGHSH and LQKENI. V gave up 3 bases and J gave up 0 bases, with 15 bases separating them. The CDR3 protein is CASSPVRGTSSYNEQFF. CDR3 nucleotides: TGTGCCAGCTCACCTGTCCGCGGTACAAGCTCCTACAATGAGCAGTTCTTC.

This clone appeared once. This chain uses TRBV19 with TRBJ2-6, with 12 bases matching TRBD2. Unmatched junction bases numbered 10, after V lost 9 bases and J lost 4 bases. CDR1 and CDR2 from the germline V gene are LNHDA and SQIVND (reference sequence). The CDR3 contains 17 residues. The CDR3 spells CASKRLAGVFGANVLTF. DNA of the CDR3: TGTGCCAGCAAAAGACTAGCGGGAGTCTTCGGGGCCAACGTCCTGACTTTC.

The J gene is TRBJ2-5, the V gene TRBV11-2, with TRBD2 as a possible D gene (5 bases). The CDR3 covers 14 residues. V lost 4 bases to trimming and J lost 6 bases, with 15 bases between them. The V gene's germline CDR1 is SGHAT and CDR2 FQNNGV. CDR3 in DNA: TGTGCCAGCAGCTCCCGCGGGCTTGGGAAGACCCAGTACTTC. This sequence encodes CASSSRGLGKTQYF.

The CDR3 here is CASSQEAGSSVYTF. In DNA form, the CDR3 reads TGTGCCAGCAGCCAAGAGGCTGGGTCTAGCGTCTACACCTTC. This chain links TRBV5-5 with TRBJ1-2; D not resolved. The CDR3 sequence is 14 residues long. V lost 4 bases and J lost 10, with 20 bases in between. Germline CDR1 and CDR2: SGHKS and YYEKEE (reference sequence).

The chain carries TRBV4-1 and TRBJ2-7, with TRBD2 identical over 8 bases. The CDR3 is 15 amino acids. The germline V gene has CDR1 MGHRA and CDR2 YSYEKL. V shed 1 base, J shed 4 bases, and the junction held 6 bases outside the gene matches. CDR3 sequence reads: CASSQVPGLGYEQYF. The CDR3 nucleotides are TGCGCCAGCAGCCAAGTACCGGGACTAGGGTACGAGCAGTACTTC.

V is TRBV9 and J is TRBJ1-1; no firm D call. The CDR3 has 15 amino acids. The V gene's germline CDR1 is SGDLS and CDR2 YYNGEE. Trimming took 4 bases from V and 1 from J, leaving 14 bases between them. The CDR3 spells CASSPYSKRNTEAFF. CDR3 DNA: TGTGCCAGCAGCCCCTACAGCAAAAGGAACACTGAAGCTTTCTTT.

This sequence joins TRBV5-5 and TRBJ1-1, with 7 positions matching TRBD1. The germline V gene has CDR1 SGHKS and CDR2 YYEKEE (reference sequence). Trimming cost V 2 bases and J 4 bases; bases outside gene matches: 5. CDR3 length: 14 residues. The CDR3 region has the DNA TGTGCCAGCAGCTTCGGGACAGCTGGCACTGAAGCTTTCTTT. It codes for CASSFGTAGTEAFF.

About this clone: Other DNA sequences in the same sample also yield this CDR3. V and J are TRBV19 and TRBJ2-5; 11 bases are shared with TRBD2. The CDR3 covers 15 residues. Germline assignment: CDR1 LNHDA and CDR2 SQIVND (reference sequence). The junction had 7 bases not matched to a gene; V was cut back by 5 bases and J by 5 bases. The CDR3 region is CASSLAGGPRETQYF. DNA of the CDR3: TGTGCCAGTAGTTTAGCGGGGGGGCCGAGGGAGACCCAGTACTTC.

The chain couples TRBV5-4 to TRBJ2-7, with TRBD1 matching over 10 bases. Per the germline V gene, CDR1 is SGHNT and CDR2 is YYREEE (reference sequence). Losses at the gene ends were 4 bases for V and 5 bases for J; bases not matched to a gene: 6. The CDR3 sequence is 14 residues long. CDR3 nucleotide sequence: TGTGCCAGCAGCCGACGACAGGGGGCTGACGAGCAGTACTTC. Residues: CASSRRQGADEQYF.

In regard to this clone: The junction differs from germline at one of its ends, possibly a read error. The chain couples TRBV11-3 to TRBJ2-5; no clear D. CDR1 is SGHNT and CDR2 is YENEEA in the germline V gene. The CDR3 contains 14 residues. The CDR3 nucleotides read TGTGCCAGCAGCTTAGTTGGCTTCCAAGGGACCCAGTACTTC. This codes for CASSLVGFQGTQYF.

This chain links TRBV5-1 with TRBJ1-2; 11 bases are shared with TRBD1. The germline gives CDR1 SGHRS, CDR2 YFSETQ. The V segment lost 4 bases and the J segment 8 bases; nucleotides outside the gene matches: 4. This CDR3 has 13 amino acids. The CDR3 sequence: CASSQDRGQGYTF. In DNA, the CDR3 is TGCGCCAGCAGCCAGGACAGGGGGCAAGGCTACACCTTC. The full variable domain, completed using reference TRBV5-1 and TRBJ1-2, is KAGVTQTPRYLIKTRGQQVTLSCSPISGHRSVSWYQQTPGQGLQFLFEYFSETQRNKGNFPGRFSGRQFSNSRSEMNVSTLELGDSALYLCASSQDRGQGYTFGSGTRLTVV.

The genes are TRBV19 and TRBJ2-5, with 10 bases matching TRBD2. J gave up 5 bases and V 6 bases, and 12 bases lay outside the gene matches. The CDR3 is made up of 16 amino acids. CDR1 and CDR2 (germline): LNHDA, SQIVND (reference sequence). The CDR3 sequence: CASRGSGRHPGETQYF. For the CDR3, the DNA is TGTGCCAGTAGGGGTAGCGGGAGGCACCCGGGGGAGACCCAGTACTTC.

This clone is judged medium-sized (0.01 to 0.1%). The chain carries TRBV7-3 and TRBJ2-7; 9 bases match TRBD2. V shed 3 bases and J 3 bases; nucleotides not matched to a gene: 18. This CDR3 comprises 19 residues. Germline CDR1 is SGHTA and CDR2 is FQGTGA. In DNA, the CDR3 is TGTGCCAGCAGCTTCCTTGCTGGGAGGGGACTAGCCGAACGCTACGAGCAGTACTTC. Residues: CASSFLAGRGLAERYEQYF. The full variable domain, with the rest looked up from reference TRBV7-3 and TRBJ2-7, is GAGVSQTPSNKVTEKGKYVELRCDPISGHTALYWYRQSLGQGPEFLIYFQGTGAADDSGLPNDRFFAVRPEGSVSTLKIQRTERGDSAVYLCASSFLAGRGLAERYEQYFGPGTRLTVT.

This chain connects TRBV11-3 to TRBJ2-5; 8 nucleotides line up with TRBD2. CDR3 length: 14 amino acids. From germline, CDR1 is SGHNT and CDR2 YENEEA. With 4 bases clipped from V and 6 bases from J, the junction kept 7 bases outside the gene matches. Here the CDR3 DNA reads TGTGCCAGCAGCTCGCGGGGGGTCGCGAAGACCCAGTACTTC. Protein sequence: CASSSRGVAKTQYF. The full variable domain, with the rest looked up from reference TRBV11-3 and TRBJ2-5, is EAGVVQSPRYKIIEKKQPVAFWCNPISGHNTLYWYLQNLGQGPELLIRYENEEAVDDSQLPKDRFSAERLKGVDSTLKIQPAELGDSAVYLCASSSRGVAKTQYFGPGTRLLVL.

The rearrangement links TRBV5-1 to TRBJ2-7, with 14 bases fitting TRBD2. CDR1 SGHRS and CDR2 YFSETQ come from the germline V gene. The CDR3 has 15 amino acids. J was trimmed by 4 bases and V by 4 bases; bases with no gene match: 4. The CDR3 is CASSPGLAGVYEQYF. The CDR3 bases are TGCGCCAGCAGCCCGGGACTAGCGGGAGTGTACGAGCAGTACTTC.

The chain is built from TRBV5-1 and TRBJ2-7, with D tentatively TRBD1 or TRBD2 (5 bases each). Germline-derived CDR1 and CDR2 are SGHRS and YFSETQ. Trimming removed 1 base at V and 1 base at J, with 9 bases between. The length of the CDR3 is 14 residues. In nucleotides, the CDR3 is TGCGCCAGCAGCTTGTTGGGGGAGTCCTACGAGCAGTACTTC. This codes for CASSLLGESYEQYF. Full variable domain (outside the CDR3, taken from reference TRBV5-1 and TRBJ2-7): KAGVTQTPRYLIKTRGQQVTLSCSPISGHRSVSWYQQTPGQGLQFLFEYFSETQRNKGNFPGRFSGRQFSNSRSEMNVSTLELGDSALYLCASSLLGESYEQYFGPGTRLTVT.

The rearrangement uses TRBV7-2 and TRBJ1-1; the D is unclear. The ends were cut back, 2 bases at V and 1 base at J, with 11 bases in the middle. Germline V lookup: CDR1 SGHTA, CDR2 FQGNSA. This CDR3 is 15 amino acids long. The CDR3 DNA sequence: TGTGCCAGCAGCTTATACAGAGGAAAGAACACTGAAGCTTTCTTT. Translating gives CASSLYRGKNTEAFF. Full variable domain (rest looked up from reference TRBV7-2 and TRBJ1-1): GAGVSQSPSNKVTEKGKDVELRCDPISGHTALYWYRQSLGQGLEFLIYFQGNSAPDKSGLPSDRFSAERTGGSVSTLTIQRTQQEDSAVYLCASSLYRGKNTEAFFGQGTRLTVV.